This T cell receptor (beta chain) was retrieved from a study of T cells after posttransplantation cyclophosphamide. Study conclusions and caveats: Recipient CMV seropositivity and CMV reactivation strongly tracked TRB clonality.

This related bone marrow graft donor gave peripheral blood on the day of marrow donation. This clone was recorded many times. Antigen specificity is unknown. The CDR3 has 14 amino acids. CDR1 and CDR2 from the germline V gene are SGHNT and YENEEA. The V segment lost 2 bases and the J segment 8 bases; nucleotides outside the gene matches: 5. The repertoire was sequenced with immunoSEQ multiplex PCR; TCRdb's copy has only in-frame clones and lacks some. The profile covers about 33,000 clones, none occurring a single time. The chain couples TRBV11-3 to TRBJ2-2, with 7 bases that match TRBD2. The TCR originated in a girl between 5 and 17 years old in good health, CMV-negative, and a related stem cell transplant donor. What was sequenced was PBMCs. The chain's CDR3 is CASSLPGGSGELFF. The CDR3 nucleotides are TGTGCCAGCAGCTTACCGGGGGGATCAGGGGAGCTGTTTTTT.